These T cell receptor beta chains were read from a single sample in a study of OX40 agonist ivuxolimab in advanced cancers. Profiling relied on immunoSEQ multiplex PCR, and the TCRdb table lists in-frame clones only, not all of them. The data hold about 39,000 clones, with roughly 90% observed a single time. The source material was CD4+ or CD8+ T cells sorted from blood, sampled in a trial of the OX40 agonist ivuxolimab. All receptors derive from an adult with an advanced solid tumor such as melanoma, head and neck, liver or kidney cancer. CDR3s include the opening cysteine and the closing phenylalanine or tryptophan. A D gene is named only where the DNA matches it firmly. Not all rows give a size; the values are once, few, many and, for expanded clones, a class.

D	size	J	V	CDR3	DNA
.	.	TRBJ2-3	TRBV18	CASSIGPTDTQYF	TGTGCCAGCTCAATAGGACCCACAGATACGCAGTATTTT
.	.	TRBJ1-1	TRBV7-2	CASSLSGGTEAFF	TGTGCCAGCAGCCTGTCGGGGGGGACTGAAGCTTTCTTT
TRBD1	.	TRBJ1-5	TRBV27	CASSFQRDRYQPQHF	TGTGCCAGCAGTTTCCAGCGGGACAGATATCAGCCCCAGCATTTT
.	.	TRBJ1-2	TRBV27	CASSSLPLTEYGYTF	TGTGCCAGCAGTTCACTACCCCTCACAGAATATGGCTACACCTTC
.	once	TRBJ2-7	TRBV27	CASSLSGVEQYF	TGTGCCAGCAGTTTATCCGGGGTCGAGCAGTACTTC
TRBD1	.	TRBJ2-7	TRBV19	CASSIGQGDYEQYF	TGTGCCAGTAGTATAGGTCAGGGGGATTACGAGCAGTACTTC
.	.	TRBJ2-1	TRBV7-9	CASSLGRIGDEQFF	TGTGCCAGCAGCTTAGGTCGGATCGGGGATGAGCAGTTCTTC
TRBD1	.	TRBJ2-6	TRBV12-5	CASGFLLEGQGFSGANVLTF	TGTGCTAGTGGTTTCCTTCTTGAGGGACAGGGGTTTTCTGGGGCCAACGTCCTGACTTTC
.	few	TRBJ2-3	TRBV2	CASSEGGAVSTDTQYF	TGTGCCAGCAGTGAAGGGGGGGCTGTTAGCACAGATACGCAGTATTTT
.	.	TRBJ2-7	TRBV19	CASSIFAAGEQYF	TGTGCCAGTAGTATTTTTGCGGCGGGCGAGCAGTACTTC
TRBD1	.	TRBJ2-2	TRBV7-9	CASSPNPVDRGDDTGELFF	TGTGCCAGCAGCCCAAACCCCGTAGACAGGGGGGACGACACCGGGGAGCTGTTTTTT
TRBD2	.	TRBJ2-7	TRBV7-8	CASSAALAGIYEQYF	TGTGCCAGCAGCGCCGCGCTAGCGGGGATCTACGAGCAGTACTTC
.	.	TRBJ2-7	TRBV19	CASSIDLRTLPFTFPYEQYF	TGTGCCAGTAGTATAGATCTGCGGACACTACCCTTCACCTTCCCCTACGAGCAGTACTTC
TRBD1	.	TRBJ2-7	TRBV28	CASSLTGQIFYEQYF	TGTGCCAGCAGTTTGACGGGACAGATCTTCTACGAGCAGTACTTC
.	.	TRBJ1-1	TRBV5-1	CASSLEPSRNTEAFF	TGCGCCAGCAGCTTGGAACCAAGTCGTAACACTGAAGCTTTCTTT
TRBD1	once	TRBJ2-1	TRBV10-1	CASSGTGMRGQFF	TGCGCCAGCAGCGGGACAGGTATGAGAGGGCAGTTCTTC
TRBD2	.	TRBJ2-1	TRBV29-1	CSVEDQGGRSTYNEQFF	TGCAGCGTTGAAGATCAGGGCGGGAGGAGCACCTACAATGAGCAGTTCTTC
.	once	TRBJ2-7	TRBV11-2	CASSLDWTTAEQYF	TGTGCCAGCAGCTTAGATTGGACTACAGCCGAGCAGTACTTC
.	few	TRBJ1-1	TRBV7-2	CASSLAQGMDTEAFF	TGTGCCAGCAGCTTAGCGCAAGGGATGGACACTGAAGCTTTCTTT
TRBD1	.	TRBJ1-2	TRBV7-2	CASSQTGGWYGYTF	TGTGCCAGCAGCCAGACAGGGGGCTGGTATGGCTACACCTTC
TRBD2	.	TRBJ2-1	TRBV7-8	CASSLVLAGISADNEQFF	TGTGCCAGCAGCTTAGTACTAGCGGGAATTTCCGCCGACAATGAGCAGTTCTTC
TRBD2	.	TRBJ2-1	TRBV9	CASSESGVSYNEQFF	TGTGCCAGCAGCGAAAGCGGGGTCTCCTACAATGAGCAGTTCTTC
.	.	TRBJ2-7	TRBV2	CASSEVSYEQYF	TGTGCCAGCAGTGAAGTCTCCTACGAGCAGTACTTC
TRBD2	.	TRBJ2-5	TRBV14	CASSQPTSGNQTQYF	TGTGCCAGCAGCCAGCCTACTAGCGGGAATCAGACCCAGTACTTC
.	.	TRBJ2-1	TRBV7-3	CASSLTGAGLAADEQFF	TGTGCCAGCTCACTAACCGGAGCGGGCCTGGCCGCGGATGAGCAGTTCTTC
.	.	TRBJ2-7	TRBV5-1	CASSLSITGPEQYF	TGCGCCAGCAGCTTATCAATCACAGGGCCCGAGCAGTACTTC
.	.	TRBJ2-1	TRBV4-1	CASSREEARDPRDEQFF	TGCGCCAGCAGCCGAGAGGAGGCGCGGGACCCCCGGGATGAGCAGTTCTTC
.	few	TRBJ2-1	TRBV28	CASSIALYNEQFF	TGTGCCAGCAGCATAGCCCTTTACAATGAGCAGTTCTTC